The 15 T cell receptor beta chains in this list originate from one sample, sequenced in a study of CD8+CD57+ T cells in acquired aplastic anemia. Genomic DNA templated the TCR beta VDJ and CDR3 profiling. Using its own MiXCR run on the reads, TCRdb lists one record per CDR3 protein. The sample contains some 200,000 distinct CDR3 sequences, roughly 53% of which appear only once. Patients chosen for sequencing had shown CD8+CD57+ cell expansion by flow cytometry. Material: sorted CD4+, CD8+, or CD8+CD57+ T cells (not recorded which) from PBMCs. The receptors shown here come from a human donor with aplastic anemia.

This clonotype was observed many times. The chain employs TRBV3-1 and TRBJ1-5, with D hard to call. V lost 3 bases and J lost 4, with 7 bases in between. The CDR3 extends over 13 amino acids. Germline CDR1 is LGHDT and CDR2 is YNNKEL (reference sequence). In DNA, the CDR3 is TGTGCCAGCAGCCATGGCGGAAATCAGCCCCAGCATTTT. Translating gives CASSHGGNQPQHF.

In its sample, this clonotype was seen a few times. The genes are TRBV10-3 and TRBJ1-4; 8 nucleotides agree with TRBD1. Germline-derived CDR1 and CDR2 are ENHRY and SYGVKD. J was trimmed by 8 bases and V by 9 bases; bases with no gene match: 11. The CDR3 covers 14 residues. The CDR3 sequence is CAIADQGAPEKLFF. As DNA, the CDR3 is TGTGCCATTGCTGACCAGGGGGCGCCGGAAAAACTGTTTTTT.

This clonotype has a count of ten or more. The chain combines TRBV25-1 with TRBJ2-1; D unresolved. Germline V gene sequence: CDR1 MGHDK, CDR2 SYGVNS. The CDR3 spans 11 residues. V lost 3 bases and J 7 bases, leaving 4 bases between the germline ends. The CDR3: CASSDRNEQFF. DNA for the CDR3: TGTGCCAGCAGTGACAGGAATGAGCAGTTCTTC.

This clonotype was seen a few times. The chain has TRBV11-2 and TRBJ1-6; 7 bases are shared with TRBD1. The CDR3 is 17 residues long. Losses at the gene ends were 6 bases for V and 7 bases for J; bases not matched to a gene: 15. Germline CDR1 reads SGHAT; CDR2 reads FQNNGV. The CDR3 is CASRRTGQSQGNSPLHF. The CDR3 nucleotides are TGTGCCAGCAGACGGACGGGACAGTCACAAGGAAATTCACCCCTCCACTTT.

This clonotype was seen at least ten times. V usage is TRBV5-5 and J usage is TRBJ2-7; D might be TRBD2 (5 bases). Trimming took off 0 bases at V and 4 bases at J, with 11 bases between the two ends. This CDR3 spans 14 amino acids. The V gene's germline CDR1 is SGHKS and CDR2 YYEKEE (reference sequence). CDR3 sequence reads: CASSLAGVRYEQYF. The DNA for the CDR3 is TGTGCCAGCAGCTTGGCCGGGGTCCGGTACGAGCAGTACTTC.

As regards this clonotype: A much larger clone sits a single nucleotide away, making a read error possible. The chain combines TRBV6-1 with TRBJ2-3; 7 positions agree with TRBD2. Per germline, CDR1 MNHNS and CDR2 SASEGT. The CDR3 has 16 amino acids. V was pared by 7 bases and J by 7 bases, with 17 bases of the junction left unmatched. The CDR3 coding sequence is TGTGCCAGCAAACCCGGGACTGGCGGGGGTTCGAATACGCAGTATTTT. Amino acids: CASKPGTGGGSNTQYF.

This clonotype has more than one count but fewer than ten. This CDR3 is CASSRGGYASTDTQYF. CDR3 DNA sequence: TGTGCCAGTTCCCGGGGTGGGTACGCTAGCACAGATACGCAGTATTTT. The rearrangement links TRBV19 to TRBJ2-3; maybe TRBD2 (5 bases). The CDR3 has 16 amino acids. Germline V gene data show CDR1 as LNHDA and CDR2 as SQIVND (reference sequence). V shed 8 bases and J shed 0 bases, with 18 bases lying between them.

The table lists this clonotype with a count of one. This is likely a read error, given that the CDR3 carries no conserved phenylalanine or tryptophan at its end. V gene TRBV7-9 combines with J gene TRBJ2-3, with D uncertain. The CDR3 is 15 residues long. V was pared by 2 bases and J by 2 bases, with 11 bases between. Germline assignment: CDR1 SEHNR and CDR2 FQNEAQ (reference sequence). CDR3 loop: CASSLNGKNTDTQYS. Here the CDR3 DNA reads TGTGCCAGCAGCTTAAATGGCAAGAACACAGATACGCAGTATTCT.

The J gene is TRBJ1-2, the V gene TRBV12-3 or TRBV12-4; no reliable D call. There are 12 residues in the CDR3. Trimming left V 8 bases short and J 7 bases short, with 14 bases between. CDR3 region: CASLPFGSGYTF. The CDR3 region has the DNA TGTGCCAGCCTACCCTTTGGGAGTGGCTACACCTTC.

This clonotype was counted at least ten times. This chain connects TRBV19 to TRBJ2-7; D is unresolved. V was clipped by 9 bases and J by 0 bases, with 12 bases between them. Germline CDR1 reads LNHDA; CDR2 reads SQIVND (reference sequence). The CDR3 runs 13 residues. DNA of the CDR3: TGTGCCAGCTCCCTAGGCAACTCCTACGAGCAGTACTTC. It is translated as CASSLGNSYEQYF.

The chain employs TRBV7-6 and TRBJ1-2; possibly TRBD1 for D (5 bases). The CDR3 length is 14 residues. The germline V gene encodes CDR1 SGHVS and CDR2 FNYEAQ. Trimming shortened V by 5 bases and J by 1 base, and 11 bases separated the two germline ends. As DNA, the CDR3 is TGTGCCAGCAGCAGGGACGGACTTAACTATGGCTACACCTTC. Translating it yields CASSRDGLNYGYTF.

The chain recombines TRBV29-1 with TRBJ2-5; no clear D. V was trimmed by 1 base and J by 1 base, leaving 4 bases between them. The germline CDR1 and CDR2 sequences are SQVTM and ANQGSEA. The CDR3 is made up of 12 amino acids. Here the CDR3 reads CSVEGVQETQYF. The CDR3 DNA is TGCAGCGTTGAAGGGGTCCAAGAGACCCAGTACTTC.

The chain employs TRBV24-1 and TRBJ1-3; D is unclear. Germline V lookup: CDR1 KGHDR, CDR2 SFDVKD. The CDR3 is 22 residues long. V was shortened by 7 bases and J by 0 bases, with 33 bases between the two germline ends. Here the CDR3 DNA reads TGTGCCACCAGAGAGGGTGGAGTCACTGGCCCTGGGAGGCTGTGCTCTGGAAACACCATATATTTT. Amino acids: CATREGGVTGPGRLCSGNTIYF.

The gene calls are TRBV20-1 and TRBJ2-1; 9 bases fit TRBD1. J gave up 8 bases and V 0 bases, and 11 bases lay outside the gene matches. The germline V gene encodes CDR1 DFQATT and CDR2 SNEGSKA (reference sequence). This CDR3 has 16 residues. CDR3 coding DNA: TGCAGTGCTAGAGATCTCAGGACAGGGGATAATGATGAGCAGTTCTTC. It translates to CSARDLRTGDNDEQFF.

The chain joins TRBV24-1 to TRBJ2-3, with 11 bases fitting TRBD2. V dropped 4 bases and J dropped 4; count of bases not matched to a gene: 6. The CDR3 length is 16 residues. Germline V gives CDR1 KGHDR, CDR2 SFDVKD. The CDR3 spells CATSDYLAGGADTQYF. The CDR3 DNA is TGTGCCACCAGTGACTACCTAGCGGGGGGAGCAGATACGCAGTATTTT.